This TCR beta chain was sequenced in a study of cytomegalovirus exposure and HLA in healthy donors listed by TCRdb under 2017. Some background on the complete study: According to a later analysis, the roughly 120 validation repertoires were produced on the same platform as the approximately 690 repertoires of the first cohort. High-throughput TCR immunosequencing, statistical association of individual TCRs with disease status, and machine learning were combined to predict cytomegalovirus infection status. The study was designed to test whether signatures of past pathogen exposure could be identified by cataloging public T cell receptors. Along with the approximately 600-subject first cohort, a separate validation cohort of over a hundred different subjects was used. The paper's findings and limits, for the study overall: While some public TCRs were present in many individuals, most TCR sequences turned up only very rarely across donors. Three of the identified cytomegalovirus-associated TCR beta chains were confirmed in vitro to be specific for cytomegalovirus antigens. The study listed 150 to 200 TCR beta chains as associated with cytomegalovirus. The authors suggested that the approach could potentially be generalized to other disease states and immunological phenotypes. In a later analysis, TCRs clustered in the first cohort were found to also tend to co-occur in the approximately 120 validation repertoires, with 90% to 95% of cluster scores above 0. All 110 or so repertoires were used to score co-occurrence in the validation cohort in a later analysis, because that analysis had no HLA typing for the cohort. The classifier was reported to diagnose cytomegalovirus status with high specificity and sensitivity in both the original cohort and the validation cohort.

Separate from the approximately 690-subject first cohort, the validation cohort of more than 90 subjects was the group to which the donors belonged. V has 5 bases trimmed and J has 0 bases trimmed; junction bases matching no gene number 7. CDR1 MNHEY and CDR2 SMNVEV were looked up in the germline V gene (reference sequence). From the cysteine through the phenylalanine, the CDR3 covers 16 amino acids. The entry retains the CDR3 DNA only, 48 bases that are in frame from base 1. In its sample, this clone was seen once. No antigen is known for it. No much larger clone is present one base from it, and per-base qualities are unavailable. The method was the immunoSEQ multiplex PCR assay. Per the authors' processing: A statistical classification framework was built for diagnosing cytomegalovirus status from the catalog of TCR beta chain sequences. TCRdb provides this immuneACCESS table in a form limited to in-frame rearrangements. Some clones are lacking; in checked studies, under half of them reflect an unresolved V gene, and why the rest are absent is not known. Clone size and V and J calls were adopted from that table, with D and trimming inferred from the DNA. The sample records approximately 160,000 clones, around 90% of which are singletons. The top ten clones comprise 3% to 3.5% of the sample.

The sequence was collected from a young woman in good health and CMV-seropositive. This chain joins TRBV27 to TRBJ2-1, and 7 bases in between align with TRBD1. The sequenced material came from PBMCs. The sequenced DNA: TGTGCCAGCAGTACACAGACAGGGAACTCCTACAATGAGCAGTTCTTC. Its translation reads: CASSTQTGNSYNEQFF.